These 29 T cell receptor beta chains came from one sample sequenced in a study of control samples from healthy donors and cancer patients. Profiling relied on immunoSEQ multiplex PCR, and the TCRdb table lists in-frame clones only, not all of them. The repertoire includes 40,000 to 60,000 clones, 87% of them detected once, and about 14% sits in the top ten. Sequencing was performed on PBMCs. The receptors originated from a man aged 60 to 75 with head and neck cancer.

The chain uses TRBV2 and TRBJ1-1, with TRBD1 as a possible D gene (5 bases). The CDR3 is made up of 13 amino acids. Trimming cost V 6 bases and J 4 bases, with 12 bases left between them. Germline V gene lookup returns CDR1 SNHLY and CDR2 FYNNEI. The CDR3 bases are TGTGCCAGCAGCGGTAGGGGCGCCACTGAAGCTTTCTTT. Its translation is CASSGRGATEAFF.

The gene calls are TRBV11-2 and TRBJ2-5; 9 nucleotides align to TRBD2. Germline CDR1 reads SGHAT; CDR2 reads FQNNGV. The CDR3 spans 15 residues. Trimming took 4 bases from V and 7 from J; bases not matched to a gene: 10. This CDR3 reads CASSSGTSRSGTQYF. The CDR3 nucleotides are TGTGCCAGCAGCTCCGGGACTAGCCGGTCGGGGACCCAGTACTTC.

This clone was observed once. This chain links TRBV7-2 with TRBJ1-2, with 9 bases that match TRBD1. CDR3 length: 15 amino acids. Looked up from germline, CDR1 is SGHTA and CDR2 is FQGNSA. J was trimmed by 7 bases and V by 4 bases; bases with no gene match: 10. CDR3 region: CASSYRTGDKSGYTF. The CDR3, as DNA: TGTGCCAGCAGCTACAGGACAGGGGATAAATCTGGCTACACCTTC.

V and J are TRBV19 and TRBJ1-1, with 7 bases lining up with TRBD1. Germline V CDR1 and CDR2: LNHDA, SQIVND (reference sequence). Trimming removed 4 bases from V and 6 bases from J; junction bases left unmatched: 8. This CDR3 has 14 residues. In DNA, the CDR3 is TGTGCCAGTAGTACCCGACAGGGAATCCCTGAAGCTTTCTTT. This translates into CASSTRQGIPEAFF.

J is TRBJ1-6 and V is TRBV10-1; D remains unclear. The CDR3 is 12 amino acids. Germline assignment: CDR1 WNHNN and CDR2 SYGVQD (reference sequence). V was clipped by 4 bases and J by 9 bases, with 7 bases between them. In nucleotides, the CDR3 is TGCGCCAGCAGTGCAACCGGTTCACCCCTCCACTTT. This translates into CASSATGSPLHF.

This chain uses TRBV6-5 with TRBJ2-3, with a possible D match to TRBD1 (5 bases). The germline V gene encodes CDR1 MNHEY and CDR2 SVGAGI. The V and J ends lost 2 bases and 1 base respectively, with 10 bases between them. The CDR3 is 15 residues long. The CDR3 bases are TGTGCCAGCAGTTACAAGGGGCCTGGCACAGATACGCAGTATTTT. This encodes CASSYKGPGTDTQYF.

The genes are TRBV30 and TRBJ2-2; possible D gene TRBD2, 5 bases. Germline V gives CDR1 GTSNPN, CDR2 SVGIG (reference sequence). Between the trimmed V and J ends, which lost 0 bases and 7 bases, there was a span of 15 bases. The CDR3 extends over 15 amino acids. In nucleotides, the CDR3 is TGTGCCTGGAGTGTGGGCTCCGGGATGTTCGGGGAGCTGTTTTTT. Translation gives CAWSVGSGMFGELFF.

A remark on this clone: At one end, the junction sequence differs from germline, possibly due to a read error. This sequence joins TRBV7-2 and TRBJ2-1; possibly TRBD2 for D (6 bases). Germline-derived CDR1 and CDR2 are SGHTA and FQGNSA. The CDR3 loop spans 12 amino acids. CDR3 sequence reads: CASSLSAGKPLF. As DNA, the CDR3 is TGTGCCAGCAGCTTAAGTGCGGGAAAACCCCTCTTC. The whole variable domain, filled in from reference TRBV7-2 and TRBJ2-1, reads GAGVSQSPSNKVTEKGKDVELRCDPISGHTALYWYRQSLGQGLEFLIYFQGNSAPDKSGLPSDRFSAERTGGSVSTLTIQRTQQEDSAVYLCASSLSAGKPLFGPGTRLTVL.

This clone was detected once. This sequence joins TRBV6-6 and TRBJ1-3; D is perhaps TRBD1 (5 bases). Germline V lookup: CDR1 MNHNY, CDR2 SVGAGI (reference sequence). This CDR3 has 15 residues. V gave up 9 bases and J gave up 1 base, with 16 bases separating them. CDR3 protein: CASRGTEHSGNTIYF. CDR3 nucleotides: TGTGCCAGTAGAGGGACGGAACATTCTGGAAACACCATATATTTT.

For this clone: Other nucleotide sequences in the sample specify the same CDR3. The gene calls are TRBV10-3 and TRBJ1-5; TRBD1 is a possible D gene (5 bases). Per germline, CDR1 ENHRY and CDR2 SYGVKD. This CDR3 spans 14 amino acids. V was pared by 11 bases and J by 0 bases, with 14 bases between. The CDR3 DNA reads TGTGCCTCCGGGACGGCGGATAGCAATCAGCCCCAGCATTTT. Translation: CASGTADSNQPQHF.

The gene calls are TRBV4-1 and TRBJ2-3; 13 bases fit TRBD2. The CDR3 sequence is 17 residues long. Germline CDR1 is MGHRA and CDR2 is YSYEKL. The J segment lost 2 bases and the V segment lost 5 bases, leaving 7 bases of the junction unmatched. CDR3 region: CASSKLAGGPHTDTQYF. CDR3 in DNA: TGCGCCAGCAGCAAACTAGCGGGGGGGCCCCACACAGATACGCAGTATTTT.

V is TRBV4-2 and J is TRBJ2-2, with a weak D call TRBD2 (5 bases). Germline V gene sequence: CDR1 LGHNA, CDR2 YNFKEQ. This CDR3 is built from 15 residues. V was cut by 3 bases and J by 2 bases, with 10 bases left in between. CDR3 sequence reads: CASSQEVINTGELFF. The CDR3 DNA is TGTGCCAGCAGCCAGGAGGTCATAAACACCGGGGAGCTGTTTTTT.

This clone was found a few times. The CDR3 DNA reads as TGTGCCAACGCTGGTTTTGGGAACTATGGCTACACCTTC. Translated: CANAGFGNYGYTF. This sequence joins TRBV12-3 or TRBV12-4 and TRBJ1-2; unclear D gene. This CDR3 is built from 13 residues. V gave up 10 bases and J gave up 2 bases, with 14 bases separating them.

To note about this clone: This sample also contains other DNA sequences that code for the same CDR3. CDR3 nucleotides: TGTGCCAGCAGTTTGCGTGACACCGGGGAGCTGTTTTTT. Its protein product is CASSLRDTGELFF. V and J are TRBV12-3 or TRBV12-4 and TRBJ2-2, with D uncertain. The CDR3 is 13 amino acids. V was clipped by 3 bases and J by 3 bases, with 5 bases between them.

This chain connects TRBV28 to TRBJ1-6; D ambiguous. Trimming removed 6 bases at V and 6 bases at J, with 15 bases between. Germline values: CDR1 MDHEN, CDR2 SYDVKM. The CDR3 consists of 15 residues. The chain's CDR3 is CASRTFALGNSPLHF. The DNA for the CDR3 is TGTGCCAGCAGAACCTTTGCGCTGGGTAATTCACCCCTCCACTTT.

This chain uses TRBV3-1 (or the pseudogene TRBV3-2) with TRBJ2-2; 7 bases fit TRBD2. Germline V gene lookup returns CDR1 LGHDT and CDR2 YNNKEL (reference sequence). The CDR3 is 15 residues long. After removal of 2 bases from V and 6 bases from J, the junction contained 6 bases not matched to a gene. The CDR3, as DNA: TGTGCCAGCAGCCAACGGGACTATGGCGCCGGGGAGCTGTTTTTT. It codes for CASSQRDYGAGELFF.

This clone was seen only once. The J gene is TRBJ2-5, the V gene TRBV28; 10 bases fit TRBD2. The CDR3 length is 15 residues. The trim removed 5 bases at V and 5 bases at J, leaving 8 bases unmatched. Germline V gives CDR1 MDHEN, CDR2 SYDVKM. The CDR3 nucleotides read TGTGCCAGCAGTGCACTAGCGGGGTCAGAGGAGACCCAGTACTTC. It specifies CASSALAGSEETQYF.

This clone was seen a single time. This chain joins TRBV18 and TRBJ1-5; no reliable D call. This CDR3 region has 12 residues. Germline lookup yields CDR1 KGHSH and CDR2 LQKENI. V was clipped by 4 bases and J by 9 bases, with 10 bases between them. The DNA for the CDR3 is TGTGCCAGCTCACTCCTACAAGGGCCCCAGCATTTT. Protein sequence: CASSLLQGPQHF.

V usage is TRBV3-1 (or the pseudogene TRBV3-2) and J usage is TRBJ1-1; D unresolved. This CDR3 has 14 residues. Trimming pared 4 bases from V and 6 bases from J, leaving 15 bases between. Germline V gene data show CDR1 as LGHDT and CDR2 as YNNKEL (reference sequence). The CDR3 nucleotides read TGTGCCAGCAGCCGACAACTTCACCGGCCTGAAGCTTTCTTT. It is translated as CASSRQLHRPEAFF.

V and J are TRBV30 and TRBJ1-2; a weak D match, TRBD1 (5 bases). Trimming took off 4 bases at V and 8 bases at J, with 14 bases between the two ends. Germline-derived CDR1 and CDR2 are GTSNPN and SVGIG (reference sequence). The CDR3 is 12 residues long. In DNA, the CDR3 is TGTGCCTGGACCGACGGGGGGTTGGGCTACACCTTC. Translated, it gives CAWTDGGLGYTF.

The chain combines TRBV6-5 with TRBJ2-7, with a weak D call TRBD1 (6 bases). Germline CDR1 is MNHEY and CDR2 is SVGAGI. The V and J ends lost 6 bases and 5 bases respectively, with 14 bases between them. CDR3 length: 13 amino acids. The DNA of the CDR3 is TGTGCCAGCAGGAAGCAGGCAGGGGACGAGCAGTACTTC. Protein product: CASRKQAGDEQYF.

V usage is TRBV2 and J usage is TRBJ2-6, with 7 nucleotides matching TRBD1. The CDR3 extends over 17 amino acids. Germline CDR1 reads SNHLY; CDR2 reads FYNNEI. Germline trimming cut 6 bases from V and 0 bases from J; bases unmatched to any gene: 8. The CDR3 is CASSRDSLHSGANVLTF. The CDR3 nucleotides are TGTGCCAGCAGCCGGGACAGCCTTCACTCTGGGGCCAACGTCCTGACTTTC.

The chain links TRBV19 to TRBJ1-3, with D perhaps matching TRBD1 (5 bases). Trimming cost V 7 bases and J 4 bases, with 20 bases left between them. The CDR3 length is 16 residues. Germline V lookup: CDR1 LNHDA, CDR2 SQIVND (reference sequence). CDR3 DNA sequence: TGTGCCAGTAAAAAGACAGCCTTGCAGCCAGGAAACACCATATATTTT. It yields the protein CASKKTALQPGNTIYF.

CDR3 amino acids: CATSVTGTGVLNEQFF. The CDR3 nucleotides read TGTGCCACCAGTGTTACCGGGACAGGGGTTTTGAATGAGCAGTTCTTC. The V gene is TRBV24-1, the J gene TRBJ2-1; 10 nucleotides align to TRBD1. Trimming removed 5 bases from V and 7 bases from J; junction bases left unmatched: 10. Germline V CDR1 and CDR2: KGHDR, SFDVKD. The CDR3 has 16 residues.

The chain links TRBV18 to TRBJ2-5; a possible D gene is TRBD1 (5 bases). V lost 4 bases and J 4 bases, leaving 10 bases between the germline ends. Germline V gene lookup returns CDR1 KGHSH and CDR2 LQKENI. The CDR3 extends over 13 amino acids. The CDR3 nucleotides read TGTGCCAGCTCACAGCAGGGCCGAGAGACCCAGTACTTC. Its translation: CASSQQGRETQYF.

As for this clone: Given a much more abundant clone one base away, this may be a read error. The genes are TRBV28 and TRBJ1-5; the D is unclear. The CDR3 is 12 amino acids. Per the germline V gene, CDR1 is MDHEN and CDR2 is SYDVKM. V lost 7 bases and J lost 2, with 6 bases in between. The CDR3 reads CASKDGNQPQHF. In DNA form, the CDR3 reads TGTGCCAGCAAGGATGGCAATCAGCCCCAGCATTTT.

V gene TRBV10-1 combines with J gene TRBJ2-3, with 14 positions matching TRBD2. The germline V gene has CDR1 WNHNN and CDR2 SYGVQD (reference sequence). Losses at the gene ends were 5 bases for V and 2 bases for J; bases not matched to a gene: 3. This CDR3 has 16 residues. The CDR3 protein is CASSSGLAGVTDTQYF. CDR3 nucleotide sequence: TGCGCCAGCAGTTCGGGACTAGCGGGGGTCACAGATACGCAGTATTTT.

The rearrangement uses TRBV5-1 and TRBJ1-4; the D gene is possibly TRBD1 (5 bases). V was shortened by 4 bases and J by 5 bases, with 12 bases between the two germline ends. CDR3 length equals 14 residues. Germline values: CDR1 SGHRS, CDR2 YFSETQ. CDR3 nucleotide sequence: TGCGCCAGCAGCCAGGGACCGGACAATGAAAAACTGTTTTTT. It codes for CASSQGPDNEKLFF.

The chain uses TRBV27 and TRBJ2-7, with TRBD1 as a possible D gene (7 bases). From germline, CDR1 is MNHEY and CDR2 SMNVEV (reference sequence). Trimming removed 5 bases at V and 2 bases at J, with 13 bases between. The CDR3 length is 14 residues. CDR3 sequence reads: CASSRSGGPYEQYF. CDR3 DNA: TGTGCCAGCAGTCGTTCAGGGGGGCCCTACGAGCAGTACTTC.